This passage covers 22 T cell receptor beta chains from one sample sequenced in a study of blood T cell repertoires in COVID-19. This table comes from immunoSEQ multiplex PCR, and its TCRdb copy is limited to in-frame clones, with some not included. The data contain approximately 400,000 clones, roughly 90% of them singletons. Sample: peripheral blood. These receptors were taken from a middle-aged man with acute or convalescent COVID-19.

The genes are TRBV27 and TRBJ2-5; 7 bases fit TRBD2. The germline V gene has CDR1 MNHEY and CDR2 SMNVEV (reference sequence). J was trimmed by 3 bases and V by 5 bases; bases with no gene match: 12. The length of the CDR3 is 16 residues. CDR3 sequence: CASSPRNARGKETQYF. CDR3 DNA: TGTGCCAGCAGTCCCCGAAATGCGCGGGGGAAAGAGACCCAGTACTTC.

The chain joins TRBV11-2 to TRBJ2-7, with 7 nucleotides matching TRBD2. Germline trimming cut 7 bases from V and 2 bases from J; bases unmatched to any gene: 8. Germline CDR1 is SGHAT and CDR2 is FQNNGV. This CDR3 comprises 14 residues. The CDR3 is CASTSSGTTYEQYF. The CDR3 nucleotides read TGTGCCAGCACCTCTAGCGGAACAACCTACGAGCAGTACTTC.

The CDR3 coding sequence is TGCGCCAGCAGTTCTGGGGCGGGGGGCCCCTACGAGCAGTACTTC. Amino acids: CASSSGAGGPYEQYF. The rearrangement joins TRBV5-1 to TRBJ2-7, with TRBD2 identical over 8 bases. The junction had 9 bases not matched to a gene; V was cut back by 5 bases and J by 2 bases. The germline CDR1 and CDR2 sequences are SGHRS and YFSETQ. This CDR3 is built from 15 residues.

The table lists this clone with a count of one. At one of its ends the junction is not consistent with the germline gene, which may arise from a read error. The chain joins TRBV28 to TRBJ2-5; unclear D gene. This CDR3 region has 14 residues. Germline assignment: CDR1 MDHEN and CDR2 SYDVKM. CDR3 DNA sequence: TGTGCCAGCAGTTTAACCAGGAACCAAGAGTCCCAGTACTTC. Protein: CASSLTRNQESQYF.

V gene TRBV10-3 combines with J gene TRBJ2-7; tentatively, D is TRBD1 (6 bases). Trimming took off 1 base at V and 5 bases at J, with 12 bases between the two ends. This CDR3 is built from 14 residues. The V gene's germline CDR1 is ENHRY and CDR2 SYGVKD. CDR3 amino acids: CAISEYTGTNEQYF. In DNA, the CDR3 is TGTGCCATCAGTGAGTATACAGGGACGAACGAGCAGTACTTC.

This chain connects TRBV12-3 or TRBV12-4 to TRBJ1-1; D unclear. The CDR3 consists of 13 residues. Between the trimmed V and J ends, which lost 5 bases and 11 bases, there was a span of 18 bases. The CDR3: CASSRALPWEAFF. The CDR3, as DNA: TGTGCCAGCAGTCGGGCCCTCCCTTGGGAGGCTTTCTTT.

To note about this clone: At the DNA level, this CDR3 is encoded by other sequences in the same sample as well. V gene TRBV6-2 or TRBV6-3 combines with J gene TRBJ2-7; TRBD1 aligns across 8 bases. Per germline, CDR1 MNHEY and CDR2 SVGEGT. J was trimmed by 4 bases and V by 2 bases; bases with no gene match: 4. The CDR3 is made up of 14 amino acids. In nucleotides, the CDR3 is TGTGCCAGCAGTTACGGGACAGGAGCTTACGAGCAGTACTTC. Translating gives CASSYGTGAYEQYF.

J is TRBJ1-2 and V is TRBV7-2; 9 nucleotides line up with TRBD1. CDR3 length equals 14 residues. V shed 0 bases, J shed 8 bases, and the junction held 4 bases outside the gene matches. Germline CDR1 is SGHTA and CDR2 is FQGNSA. The CDR3 coding sequence is TGTGCCAGCAGCTTAGCGGGGACAGGGAACGGCTACACCTTC. Its translation: CASSLAGTGNGYTF.

This chain links TRBV28 with TRBJ1-2; 9 bases agree with TRBD1. V trimming: 6 bases; J trimming: 6 bases; junction bases outside the gene matches: 8. Germline CDR1 is MDHEN and CDR2 is SYDVKM. This CDR3 is built from 14 residues. The CDR3 loop reads CASSRTGALNGYTF. The CDR3 region has the DNA TGTGCCAGCAGCAGGACAGGGGCGCTAAATGGCTACACCTTC.

The CDR3 DNA is TGTGCCAGCTCCCTCCAACAGGGTCATGCCTACAATGAGCAGTTCTTC. Translation: CASSLQQGHAYNEQFF. This chain joins TRBV18 and TRBJ2-1; D is possibly TRBD1 (6 bases). The CDR3 has 16 residues. Per the germline V gene, CDR1 is KGHSH and CDR2 is LQKENI. V lost 6 bases and J lost 2, with 17 bases in between. The full variable domain, its missing parts supplied by reference TRBV18 and TRBJ2-1, is NAGVMQNPRHLVRRRGQEARLRCSPMKGHSHVYWYRQLPEEGLKFMVYLQKENIIDESGMPKERFSAEFPKEGPSILRIQQVVRGDSAAYFCASSLQQGHAYNEQFFGPGTRLTVL.

The chain joins TRBV29-1 to TRBJ2-1; unclear D gene. The V end was cut by 4 bases, the J end by 10 bases, with 14 bases between. This CDR3 region has 12 residues. Germline assignment: CDR1 SQVTM and CDR2 ANQGSEA. CDR3 bases: TGCAGCGTTGCTTACGCGACCGGGGAGCAGTTCTTC. Residues: CSVAYATGEQFF.

CDR3 coding DNA: TGTGCCAGCACCATGTTTAGGACAGGGGGAATGTGGGAAGGCTACACCTTC. Protein sequence: CASTMFRTGGMWEGYTF. The V gene is TRBV2, the J gene TRBJ1-2; 10 nucleotides match TRBD1. CDR1 SNHLY and CDR2 FYNNEI come from the germline V gene. CDR3 length: 17 residues. Unmatched junction bases numbered 19, after V lost 7 bases and J lost 8 bases.

The gene calls are TRBV28 and TRBJ2-7, with TRBD2 as a possible D gene (6 bases). Germline V gene sequence: CDR1 MDHEN, CDR2 SYDVKM. The V and J ends lost 1 base and 9 bases respectively, with 16 bases between them. The CDR3 is 14 amino acids. CDR3 nucleotide sequence: TGTGCCAGCAGTTTATCCTCCGGGACTTCCGCGCAGTACTTC. Protein product: CASSLSSGTSAQYF.

The CDR3 region is CASSAEGGDNSPLHF. CDR3 in DNA: TGTGCCAGCTCCGCGGAGGGAGGGGATAATTCACCCCTCCACTTT. The genes are TRBV18 and TRBJ1-6; a weak D match, TRBD1 (5 bases). Trimming removed 6 bases at V and 5 bases at J, with 14 bases between. This CDR3 comprises 15 residues. Germline CDR1 and CDR2: KGHSH and LQKENI. The entire variable domain, with the rest obtained from reference TRBV18 and TRBJ1-6, is as follows: NAGVMQNPRHLVRRRGQEARLRCSPMKGHSHVYWYRQLPEEGLKFMVYLQKENIIDESGMPKERFSAEFPKEGPSILRIQQVVRGDSAAYFCASSAEGGDNSPLHFGNGTRLTVT.

The rearrangement links TRBV5-6 to TRBJ2-1; TRBD1 matches 10 bases. The junction had 12 bases not matched to a gene; V was cut back by 5 bases and J by 4 bases. Looked up from germline, CDR1 is SGHDT and CDR2 is YYEEEE. There are 17 residues in the CDR3. This chain's CDR3 is CASRRDRGRGSYNEQFF. In DNA, the CDR3 is TGTGCCAGCAGACGGGACAGGGGCCGTGGGTCATACAATGAGCAGTTCTTC.

The gene calls are TRBV5-6 and TRBJ1-2; maybe TRBD1 (5 bases). This CDR3 has 14 amino acids. Germline V gene sequence: CDR1 SGHDT, CDR2 YYEEEE. The V end was cut by 2 bases, the J end by 3 bases, with 11 bases between. The CDR3 loop is CASSFGIRDYGYTF. As DNA, the CDR3 is TGTGCCAGCAGCTTTGGTATCAGGGACTATGGCTACACCTTC.

The V call is TRBV3-1 (or the pseudogene TRBV3-2), the J call TRBJ1-1; D unresolved. This CDR3 contains 14 residues. V lost 4 bases to trimming and J lost 1 base, with 10 bases between them. Germline CDR1 LGHDT, CDR2 YNNKEL (reference sequence). CDR3 in amino acids: CASSPKDWNTEAFF. CDR3 coding DNA: TGTGCCAGCAGCCCCAAGGACTGGAACACTGAAGCTTTCTTT.

The J gene is TRBJ1-2, the V gene TRBV5-4; 7 nucleotides agree with TRBD1. The CDR3 spans 16 residues. The J segment lost 4 bases and the V segment lost 3 bases, leaving 12 bases of the junction unmatched. Germline V lookup: CDR1 SGHNT, CDR2 YYREEE (reference sequence). The CDR3 is CASSSLTGAPTYGYTF. The DNA of the CDR3 is TGTGCCAGCAGCTCCCTAACAGGGGCCCCTACCTATGGCTACACCTTC.

This clone has more than one count but fewer than ten. This sequence joins TRBV30 and TRBJ2-1, with D possibly TRBD1 on 6 matching bases. The V and J ends lost 0 bases and 3 bases respectively, with 21 bases between them. CDR1 and CDR2 from the germline V gene are GTSNPN and SVGIG (reference sequence). This CDR3 spans 18 amino acids. The CDR3 nucleotides read TGTGCCTGGAGTGTACGGTCCCAGGGGCGCTTAGACTACAATGAGCAGTTCTTC. Protein: CAWSVRSQGRLDYNEQFF.

V gene TRBV4-1 combines with J gene TRBJ1-1; possibly TRBD1 for D (5 bases). Germline V gene sequence: CDR1 MGHRA, CDR2 YSYEKL. Between the trimmed V and J ends, which lost 2 bases and 1 base, there was a span of 14 bases. The CDR3 spans 16 residues. CDR3 nucleotide sequence: TGCGCCAGCAGCCAACAGACAGCCAGGCCGAACACTGAAGCTTTCTTT. The encoded protein is CASSQQTARPNTEAFF.

This clone was counted only a few times. This chain links TRBV18 with TRBJ2-7; 7 bases agree with TRBD1. V lost 2 bases, J lost 3 bases, and 7 bases stayed unmatched. The CDR3 consists of 15 residues. In germline, CDR1 is KGHSH, CDR2 LQKENI. CDR3 protein: CASSPNRQGFYEQYF. The CDR3 DNA reads TGTGCCAGCTCACCAAATCGACAGGGATTCTACGAGCAGTACTTC.

V gene TRBV11-3 combines with J gene TRBJ1-3; D not resolved. Per germline, CDR1 SGHNT and CDR2 YENEEA. Trimming removed 1 base from V and 0 bases from J, with 4 bases in between. The CDR3 has 14 residues. The chain's CDR3 is CASSLGSSGNTIYF. The CDR3 DNA reads as TGTGCCAGCAGCTTAGGGAGCTCTGGAAACACCATATATTTT.